The 31 T cell receptor beta chains listed next were all sequenced from one sample in a study of T cells in Graves' hyperthyroidism and ophthalmopathy. Regions amplified from RNA transcripts were the TCR beta CDR3 regions. The primer set for the first-round RT-PCR of the TCR CDR3 was HTBI. TCRdb itself ran the multiplex PCR reads through MiXCR, one entry per CDR3 protein. The data show roughly 380,000 distinct CDR3 sequences, around 14% seen once. Sequenced: blood. The receptors originated from an older woman with Graves' hyperthyroidism.

The table lists this clonotype with a few counts. The chain joins TRBV6-4 to TRBJ2-5; 8 bases fit TRBD1. Germline assignment: CDR1 MRHNA and CDR2 SNTAGT. This CDR3 contains 17 residues. V shed 5 bases, J shed 2 bases, and the junction held 13 bases outside the gene matches. The CDR3 nucleotides are TGTGCCAGCAGTTACAGGGGGAGAGGGGTGCTACAAGAGACCCAGTACTTC. It is translated as CASSYRGRGVLQETQYF.

This clonotype occurred many times. The chain combines TRBV20-1 with TRBJ2-7, with TRBD2 matching over 14 bases. CDR3 length: 15 residues. CDR1 is DFQATT, CDR2 SNEGSKA, per germline (reference sequence). V lost 1 base to trimming and J lost 3 bases; unmatched junction nucleotides: 2. This CDR3 reads CSARGGTSGGYEQYF. The CDR3 DNA sequence: TGCAGTGCTAGAGGGGGGACTAGCGGGGGCTACGAGCAGTACTTC.

To note about this clonotype: A much larger clone sits a single nucleotide away, making a read error possible. V gene TRBV11-3 combines with J gene TRBJ2-1; no clear D gene. Germline CDR1 is SGHNT and CDR2 is YENEEA. The CDR3 totals 17 residues. This CDR3 reads CASSFESETHSYNEQFF. CDR3 sequence (DNA): TGTGCCAGCAGCTTTGAATCCGAGACTCATTCCTACAATGAGCAATTCTTC.

The chain links TRBV6-2 or TRBV6-3 to TRBJ2-7; unclear D gene. The CDR3 consists of 17 residues. Trimming pared 0 bases from V and 0 bases from J, leaving 15 bases between. Germline-derived CDR1 and CDR2 are MNHEY and SVGEGT. Here the CDR3 DNA reads TGTGCCAGCAGTTACTCGAAGGCTGGGCCAGCCTCCTACGAGCAGTACTTC. This sequence encodes CASSYSKAGPASYEQYF.

The chain couples TRBV3-1 to TRBJ2-1; D uncertain. Germline-derived CDR1 and CDR2 are LGHDT and YNNKEL (reference sequence). The V and J ends lost 0 bases and 1 base respectively, with 10 bases between them. This CDR3 has 16 amino acids. The CDR3 loop reads CASSQDGQVSYNEQFF. The CDR3 DNA follows: TGTGCCAGCAGCCAAGACGGGCAGGTGTCCTACAATGAGCAGTTCTTC.

The chain employs TRBV5-1 and TRBJ2-7, with no clear D. There are 11 residues in the CDR3. Trimming took off 0 bases at V and 5 bases at J, with 3 bases between the two ends. The germline V gene has CDR1 SGHRS and CDR2 YFSETQ. CDR3 amino acids: CASSLENEQYF. In DNA, the CDR3 is TGCGCCAGCAGCTTGGAGAACGAGCAGTACTTC.

This clonotype was picked up many times. The V and J genes are TRBV2 and TRBJ2-1, with D uncertain. V was pared by 1 base and J by 0 bases, with 7 bases between. This CDR3 is built from 15 residues. Germline V gene data show CDR1 as SNHLY and CDR2 as FYNNEI. CDR3 region: CASSEGVASYNEQFF. As DNA, the CDR3 is TGTGCCAGCAGTGAAGGGGTAGCCTCCTACAATGAGCAGTTCTTC.

The rearrangement links TRBV7-9 to TRBJ2-1; the D is unclear. Trimming left V 5 bases short and J 0 bases short, with 11 bases between. CDR3 size: 15 residues. In germline, CDR1 is SEHNR, CDR2 FQNEAQ (reference sequence). CDR3 in amino acids: CASSPPVGSYNEQFF. CDR3 DNA: TGTGCCAGCAGCCCCCCCGTGGGCTCCTACAATGAGCAGTTCTTC.

This clonotype was seen a few times. This chain uses TRBV20-1 with TRBJ1-2; 7 bases agree with TRBD1. The length of the CDR3 is 15 residues. The germline gives CDR1 DFQATT, CDR2 SNEGSKA (reference sequence). With 0 bases clipped from V and 3 bases from J, the junction kept 7 bases outside the gene matches. In DNA form, the CDR3 reads TGCAGTGCTAGAGACTCGGGCGACAGGGACTATGGCTACACCTTC. Protein: CSARDSGDRDYGYTF.

This clonotype was seen only a few times. The chain uses TRBV28 and TRBJ2-7; TRBD1 agrees at 9 bases. Germline values: CDR1 MDHEN, CDR2 SYDVKM. V lost 5 bases, J lost 2 bases, and 13 bases stayed unmatched. CDR3 length: 17 residues. The CDR3 here is CASSPRSWDREAYEQYF. For the CDR3, the DNA is TGTGCCAGCAGTCCGCGCTCCTGGGACAGGGAGGCCTACGAGCAGTACTTC.

The table lists this clonotype with a few counts. The chain employs TRBV10-2 and TRBJ2-7, with D possibly TRBD2 on 6 matching bases. The CDR3 runs to 17 residues. Germline values: CDR1 WSHSY, CDR2 SAAADI. V dropped 2 bases and J dropped 1 base, with 18 bases sitting between them. The CDR3 protein is CASSEGGIGSGSYEQYF. The CDR3 DNA reads TGCGCCAGCAGTGAGGGTGGAATCGGGAGCGGGTCCTACGAGCAGTACTTC.

This clonotype was recorded many times. This sequence joins TRBV18 and TRBJ1-4; weak D call: TRBD1 (5 bases). Looked up from germline, CDR1 is KGHSH and CDR2 is LQKENI. The CDR3 consists of 13 residues. V lost 8 bases, J lost 3 bases, and 10 bases lay in between. CDR3 loop: CASTGRSNEKLFF. The CDR3 DNA reads TGTGCCAGCACGGGACGGTCTAATGAAAAACTGTTTTTT.

This clonotype was counted at least ten times. The chain recombines TRBV27 with TRBJ2-7, with TRBD2 matching 8 bases. V was pared by 8 bases and J by 0 bases, with 9 bases of the junction left unmatched. Germline CDR1 reads MNHEY; CDR2 reads SMNVEV (reference sequence). The CDR3 totals 15 residues. In nucleotides, the CDR3 is TGTGCCAGCGGAACACGACTAGCGAGCTCCTACGAGCAGTACTTC. It yields the protein CASGTRLASSYEQYF.

At least ten counts were recorded for this clonotype. V gene TRBV3-1 combines with J gene TRBJ2-1; D call uncertain. The ends were cut back, 1 base at V and 1 base at J, with 11 bases in the middle. The CDR3 sequence is 16 residues long. Germline V gene lookup returns CDR1 LGHDT and CDR2 YNNKEL (reference sequence). CDR3 bases: TGTGCCAGCAGCCAAGGGTCAGGAGTATCCTACAATGAGCAGTTCTTC. This codes for CASSQGSGVSYNEQFF.

A remark on this clonotype: The CDR3 carries no conserved terminal phenylalanine or tryptophan, so it likely arises from a read error. The chain has TRBV28 and TRBJ2-7, with D perhaps being TRBD1 or TRBD2 (5 bases each). Deletions cut 6 bases from V and 6 bases from J, with 12 bases between. Germline V gene lookup returns CDR1 MDHEN and CDR2 SYDVKM. This CDR3 has 12 residues. The CDR3: CASSRDGPEQYL. The CDR3 nucleotides read TGTGCCAGCAGCCGGGACGGACCCGAGCAGTACCTC.

This clonotype has at least ten counts. This chain links TRBV5-1 with TRBJ1-1; 7 bases are shared with TRBD1. This CDR3 has 11 amino acids. Germline CDR1 is SGHRS and CDR2 is YFSETQ. V was clipped by 3 bases and J by 8 bases; unmatched bases: 1. CDR3: CASSSDREAFF. CDR3 sequence (DNA): TGCGCCAGCAGCTCGGACAGGGAAGCTTTCTTT.

This clonotype was observed a handful of times. This clone may be a read error of a much larger clone one base away. The rearrangement joins TRBV5-1 to TRBJ2-3; TRBD1 aligns across 8 bases. Germline CDR1 is SGHRS and CDR2 is YFSETQ. CDR3 length: 11 residues. This chain's CDR3 is CANRGADTQYF. As DNA, the CDR3 is TGTGCCAACAGGGGGGCGGATACGCAGTATTTT.

This clonotype showed up many times. This chain links TRBV28 with TRBJ1-1, with 7 positions matching TRBD1. The germline gives CDR1 MDHEN, CDR2 SYDVKM. V was clipped by 8 bases and J by 2 bases; unmatched bases: 11. The CDR3 has 15 amino acids. This CDR3 reads CASFTSGTANTEAFF. CDR3 nucleotides: TGTGCCAGCTTCACCTCTGGGACAGCCAACACTGAAGCTTTCTTT.

This clonotype was observed at least ten times. The chain joins TRBV5-1 to TRBJ2-3; 9 bases match TRBD2. V was clipped by 7 bases and J by 1 base; unmatched bases: 7. The CDR3 has 15 residues. The germline V gene encodes CDR1 SGHRS and CDR2 YFSETQ. CDR3 sequence reads: CASRLAATGTDTQYF. The CDR3, as DNA: TGCGCCAGCCGACTAGCGGCGACGGGCACAGATACGCAGTATTTT.

This clonotype was seen repeatedly, ten times or more. The chain uses TRBV6-1 and TRBJ1-2; maybe TRBD1 (5 bases). The CDR3 extends over 17 amino acids. V was cut by 8 bases and J by 8 bases, with 30 bases left in between. Germline CDR1 is MNHNS and CDR2 is SASEGT. DNA for the CDR3: TGTGCCAGCCCTCTTTGGGATGATCCGGGACTCTCGATAGGCTACACCTTC. It specifies CASPLWDDPGLSIGYTF.

The rearrangement uses TRBV2 and TRBJ2-1; no clear D gene. The germline V gene has CDR1 SNHLY and CDR2 FYNNEI. V shed 10 bases and J shed 6 bases, with 13 bases lying between them. The CDR3 is made up of 12 amino acids. CDR3 sequence (DNA): TGTGCCATACTAAGCATAGGCAATGAGCAGTTCTTC. As protein: CAILSIGNEQFF. Based on the CDR3 plus reference TRBV2 and TRBJ2-1, the full variable domain is EPEVTQTPSHQVTQMGQEVILRCVPISNHLYFYWYRQILGQKVEFLVSFYNNEISEKSEIFDDQFSVERPDGSNFTLKIRSTKLEDSAMYFCAILSIGNEQFFGPGTRLTVL.

This clonotype turned up a few times. A clone one base away is much larger, so this may be a read error. The CDR3 sequence: CASKTGTGWGTQFF. CDR3 coding DNA: TGTGCCAGCAAAACCGGGACAGGGTGGGGGACCCAGTTCTTC. V usage is TRBV28 and J usage is TRBJ2-1, with 9 bases lining up with TRBD1. CDR1 and CDR2 (germline): MDHEN, SYDVKM. There are 14 residues in the CDR3. Trimming cost V 7 bases and J 13 bases; bases outside gene matches: 14.

Turning to this clonotype: An end of the junction differs from the germline gene, which may be a read error. This chain connects TRBV5-1 to TRBJ2-5; 7 bases match TRBD1. The CDR3 contains 15 residues. Germline CDR1 and CDR2: SGHRS and YFSETQ. As DNA, the CDR3 is TGCACCAGCAGCTTGACAGGGCCCCACCAAGAGACCCAGTACTTC. Translating gives CTSSLTGPHQETQYF.

Comments on this clonotype: Just one base apart from a much larger clone, this may be a read error. The chain recombines TRBV6-2 or TRBV6-3 with TRBJ2-7, with D perhaps TRBD1 or TRBD2 (5 bases each). From germline, CDR1 is MNHEY and CDR2 SVGEGT. The CDR3 totals 14 residues. Trimming took off 5 bases at V and 7 bases at J, with 18 bases between the two ends. CDR3 DNA: TGTGCCAGCAGTGAGGGGCCCCTAGGTAATGAGCAGTACTTC. Protein product: CASSEGPLGNEQYF.

This clonotype was recorded many times. The chain carries TRBV7-2 and TRBJ2-5, with 10 bases fitting TRBD2. The germline gives CDR1 SGHTA, CDR2 FQGNSA. Trimming cost V 5 bases and J 0 bases; bases outside gene matches: 6. The CDR3 has 16 residues. The CDR3 DNA is TGTGCCAGCAGCCCTCGACTAGCGGGTTACCAAGAGACCCAGTACTTC. Translated: CASSPRLAGYQETQYF.

This clonotype was detected a few times. V is TRBV19 and J is TRBJ2-3; D might be TRBD1 (6 bases). The CDR3 extends over 15 amino acids. Per germline, CDR1 LNHDA and CDR2 SQIVND (reference sequence). V lost 4 bases and J lost 3, with 14 bases in between. CDR3 in DNA: TGTGCCAGTAGTACTATCACACAGGGTACAGATACGCAGTATTTT. Translating it yields CASSTITQGTDTQYF.

This clonotype showed up just once. A much larger clonotype is one base distant, so this may be a read error. V is TRBV20-1 and J is TRBJ2-7, with D possibly TRBD1 on 7 matching bases. CDR1 is DFQATT and CDR2 is SNEGSKA in the germline V gene (reference sequence). The CDR3 consists of 14 residues. Here the CDR3 DNA reads TGCAAAATTCCGGAGACAGGGAGGATATACGAGCAGTACTTC. Translated, it gives CKIPETGRIYEQYF.

This clonotype was counted at least ten times. In DNA, the CDR3 is TGTGCCAGCAGCCACCGACTAGCGGGGCCCACAGATACGCAGTATTTT. It translates to CASSHRLAGPTDTQYF. The chain recombines TRBV3-1 with TRBJ2-3, with 11 bases fitting TRBD2. The CDR3 length is 16 residues. Germline V gives CDR1 LGHDT, CDR2 YNNKEL (reference sequence). Losses at the gene ends were 3 bases for V and 2 bases for J; bases not matched to a gene: 4.

This chain connects TRBV29-1 to TRBJ2-7; D possibly corresponds to TRBD2 (6 bases). V lost 0 bases and J 0 bases, leaving 9 bases between the germline ends. Germline CDR1 and CDR2: SQVTM and ANQGSEA. The CDR3 extends over 14 amino acids. DNA for the CDR3: TGCAGCGTTGAAGAAACCGGGAGCTCCTACGAGCAGTACTTC. Encoded protein: CSVEETGSSYEQYF.

Many counts were recorded for this clonotype. The genes are TRBV2 and TRBJ2-5; TRBD2 matches at 11 bases. The CDR3 extends over 14 amino acids. From germline, CDR1 is SNHLY and CDR2 FYNNEI. V gave up 7 bases and J gave up 1 base; unmatched junction bases: 2. The CDR3 DNA reads as TGTGCCAGCATGGGGACTAGCGGCCAAGAGACCCAGTACTTC. It is translated as CASMGTSGQETQYF. Combining the CDR3 with reference TRBV2 and TRBJ2-5 gives the whole variable domain EPEVTQTPSHQVTQMGQEVILRCVPISNHLYFYWYRQILGQKVEFLVSFYNNEISEKSEIFDDQFSVERPDGSNFTLKIRSTKLEDSAMYFCASMGTSGQETQYFGPGTRLLVL.

This clonotype came up many times. The gene calls are TRBV2 and TRBJ2-3; 7 bases map to TRBD2. The V gene's germline CDR1 is SNHLY and CDR2 FYNNEI. CDR3 length: 14 amino acids. Unmatched junction bases numbered 1, after V lost 2 bases and J lost 2 bases. The CDR3 DNA is TGTGCCAGCAGTGAAACTAGCGCCACAGATACGCAGTATTTT. It yields the protein CASSETSATDTQYF.